Shown below are 22 T cell receptor beta chains from a single sample sequenced in a study of blood T cell repertoires in COVID-19. Repertoires were generated with immunoSEQ multiplex PCR, while TCRdb's copy carries only in-frame clones and drops some. The data hold roughly 84,000 clones, with approximately 80% observed a single time. Specimen: peripheral blood. The receptors were sampled from a woman aged 80 or over with acute or convalescent COVID-19.

A word on this clone: The sample has other DNA sequences that encode this CDR3 too. V gene TRBV9 combines with J gene TRBJ2-7; 7 bases align to TRBD1. V lost 2 bases, J lost 2 bases, and 1 base stayed unmatched. CDR1 and CDR2 from the germline V gene are SGDLS and YYNGEE. CDR3 length: 13 residues. The DNA for the CDR3 is TGTGCCAGCAGCGTGGGGACAGCCTACGAGCAGTACTTC. Protein: CASSVGTAYEQYF.

As DNA, the CDR3 is TGTGCCAGCAGTTTAATAGCCTATGGCTACACCTTC. This encodes CASSLIAYGYTF. The chain couples TRBV28 to TRBJ1-2; D gene ambiguous. Germline-derived CDR1 and CDR2 are MDHEN and SYDVKM. This CDR3 has 12 amino acids. V gave up 2 bases and J gave up 4 bases, with 5 bases separating them.

The V gene is TRBV6-6, the J gene TRBJ1-1, with 7 bases identical to TRBD1. Trimming cost V 4 bases and J 11 bases; bases outside gene matches: 7. This CDR3 has 12 residues. Looked up from germline, CDR1 is MNHNY and CDR2 is SVGAGI (reference sequence). This CDR3 is CASSSLRGSAFF. The CDR3 nucleotides read TGTGCCAGCAGTTCCCTCAGGGGGAGTGCTTTCTTT.

The chain carries TRBV2 and TRBJ1-1, with no clear D. Germline V CDR1 and CDR2: SNHLY, FYNNEI. V lost 2 bases and J lost 1, with 5 bases in between. The CDR3 sequence is 13 residues long. CDR3: CASSESGNTEAFF. The CDR3 region has the DNA TGTGCCAGCAGTGAATCAGGGAACACTGAAGCTTTCTTT.

This rearrangement joins TRBV14 to TRBJ2-2; D remains ambiguous. Germline CDR1 and CDR2: SGHDN and FVKESK. The V and J ends lost 1 base and 6 bases respectively, with 6 bases between them. This CDR3 is 13 amino acids long. The CDR3 reads CASSQAYAGELFF. The CDR3 bases are TGTGCCAGCAGCCAAGCCTATGCCGGGGAGCTGTTTTTT.

The V call is TRBV7-9, the J call TRBJ1-4; D unclear. Trimming removed 5 bases from V and 5 bases from J, with 15 bases in between. Germline V gene data show CDR1 as SEHNR and CDR2 as FQNEAQ (reference sequence). The length of the CDR3 is 15 residues. In nucleotides, the CDR3 is TGTGCCAGCAGCCGACAATTACAGCGGAATGAAAAACTGTTTTTT. It yields the protein CASSRQLQRNEKLFF. The complete variable domain, with remaining parts taken from reference TRBV7-9 and TRBJ1-4, reads DTGVSQNPRHKITKRGQNVTFRCDPISEHNRLYWYRQTLGQGPEFLTYFQNEAQLEKSRLLSDRFSAERPKGSFSTLEIQRTEQGDSAMYLCASSRQLQRNEKLFFGSGTQLSVL.

The chain's CDR3 is CASSSRTGGIGNTIYF. CDR3 coding DNA: TGTGCCAGCAGCTCCCGGACAGGGGGCATTGGAAACACCATATATTTT. The V gene is TRBV27, the J gene TRBJ1-3, with 11 bases lining up with TRBD1. The CDR3 is made up of 16 amino acids. The V gene end was trimmed by 6 bases and the J gene end by 3 bases; junction bases not matched to a gene: 7. Germline lookup yields CDR1 MNHEY and CDR2 SMNVEV (reference sequence).

This clone was seen a single time. In nucleotides, the CDR3 is TGTGCCAGCTCACCGGACAGGGGCTCTGGGGCCAACGTCCTGACTTTC. The encoded protein is CASSPDRGSGANVLTF. The V and J genes are TRBV18 and TRBJ2-6; TRBD1 matches 9 bases. Germline CDR1 is KGHSH and CDR2 is LQKENI. The J segment lost 0 bases and the V segment lost 3 bases, leaving 0 bases of the junction unmatched. The CDR3 totals 16 residues.

The rearrangement links TRBV24-1 to TRBJ1-2, with D tentatively TRBD1 (6 bases). V lost 6 bases and J lost 7, with 26 bases in between. The CDR3 is made up of 17 amino acids. From germline, CDR1 is KGHDR and CDR2 SFDVKD. The CDR3 here is CATSPRPAGARRGGYTF. The CDR3 nucleotides read TGTGCCACCAGTCCACGGCCTGCGGGGGCGCGGAGAGGTGGCTACACCTTC.

The genes are TRBV4-3 and TRBJ1-1, with 7 bases that match TRBD1. The ends lost 0 bases at V and 7 bases at J; junction bases unmatched: 5. The CDR3 spans 14 residues. Germline V gives CDR1 LGHNA, CDR2 YSLEER. CDR3 sequence: CASSQDTTGREAFF. The CDR3 bases are TGCGCCAGCAGCCAAGATACGACAGGGCGTGAAGCTTTCTTT.

The chain recombines TRBV6-5 with TRBJ2-7; D possibly corresponds to TRBD1 (5 bases). The V and J ends lost 3 bases and 4 bases respectively, with 19 bases between them. The germline CDR1 and CDR2 sequences are MNHEY and SVGAGI. CDR3 length: 16 amino acids. This CDR3 reads CASSYTWSDRRYEQYF. CDR3 DNA sequence: TGTGCCAGCAGTTATACTTGGAGCGACAGACGGTACGAGCAGTACTTC.

The chain recombines TRBV7-2 with TRBJ2-3, with TRBD2 matching 7 bases. Germline V gene data show CDR1 as SGHTA and CDR2 as FQGNSA. The CDR3 has 12 amino acids. J lost 8 bases, V lost 5 bases, and 4 bases had no gene match. CDR3 sequence reads: CASSPPSGTQYF. The DNA for the CDR3 is TGTGCCAGCAGCCCCCCTAGCGGTACGCAGTATTTT.

The gene calls are TRBV19 and TRBJ2-3, with TRBD2 matching 9 bases. The CDR3 loop spans 16 amino acids. Trimming removed 6 bases from V and 6 bases from J; junction bases left unmatched: 13. Germline V gene data show CDR1 as LNHDA and CDR2 as SQIVND (reference sequence). The CDR3 protein is CASRSLAGRTRDTQYF. The CDR3 DNA follows: TGTGCCAGTAGGTCCCTAGCGGGGCGAACGAGGGATACGCAGTATTTT.

The chain couples TRBV5-1 to TRBJ1-6, with a tentative D call TRBD1 (6 bases). The CDR3 is made up of 17 amino acids. The V end lost 4 bases, the J end lost 7 bases, and 21 bases lay between the germline ends. Germline-derived CDR1 and CDR2 are SGHRS and YFSETQ. This chain's CDR3 is CASSRFGTSTDNSPLHF. CDR3 DNA: TGCGCCAGCAGCCGGTTCGGGACATCCACAGACAATTCACCCCTCCACTTT.

The V and J genes are TRBV3-1 (or the pseudogene TRBV3-2) and TRBJ1-6; TRBD1 aligns across 10 bases. The CDR3 contains 14 residues. Germline CDR1 and CDR2: LGHDT and YNNKEL (reference sequence). Trimming took 1 base from V and 10 from J; bases not matched to a gene: 1. CDR3 residues: CASSQGQGASPLHF. The DNA for the CDR3 is TGTGCCAGCAGCCAAGGACAGGGGGCCTCACCCCTCCACTTT.

This chain connects TRBV19 to TRBJ1-5; D is ambiguous. The CDR3 has 14 amino acids. Per germline, CDR1 LNHDA and CDR2 SQIVND (reference sequence). The ends were cut back, 6 bases at V and 0 bases at J, with 9 bases in the middle. CDR3 sequence: CASSAGYSNQPQHF. CDR3 in DNA: TGTGCCAGTAGCGCAGGCTATAGCAATCAGCCCCAGCATTTT.

The V and J genes are TRBV3-1 (or the pseudogene TRBV3-2) and TRBJ1-2; D possibly corresponds to TRBD1 (6 bases). Trimming left V 4 bases short and J 3 bases short, with 9 bases between. CDR3 length: 13 residues. Germline CDR1 reads LGHDT; CDR2 reads YNNKEL (reference sequence). CDR3 sequence reads: CASSLDRYYGYTF. The DNA of the CDR3 is TGTGCCAGCAGCCTTGACAGGTACTATGGCTACACCTTC.

This sequence joins TRBV7-6 and TRBJ2-5, with 8 bases aligning to TRBD1. This CDR3 has 15 residues. Losses at the gene ends were 5 bases for V and 5 bases for J; bases not matched to a gene: 10. The V gene's germline CDR1 is SGHVS and CDR2 FNYEAQ. CDR3 DNA sequence: TGTGCCAGCAGCACGCTACTAACAGGGGGGGAGACCCAGTACTTC. As protein: CASSTLLTGGETQYF.

V and J are TRBV7-2 and TRBJ1-2; 7 nucleotides align to TRBD1. CDR1 SGHTA and CDR2 FQGNSA come from the germline V gene. V lost 4 bases and J lost 4; bases outside the gene matches: 3. The CDR3 extends over 13 amino acids. This CDR3 reads CASSSTGIYGYTF. The CDR3 DNA reads TGTGCCAGCAGCTCGACAGGGATCTATGGCTACACCTTC.

Notes on this clone: Other DNA sequences in the same sample also yield this CDR3. The J gene is TRBJ1-3, the V gene TRBV6-1; a possible D gene is TRBD1 (6 bases). Between the trimmed V and J ends, which lost 0 bases and 2 bases, there was a span of 8 bases. Germline loops: CDR1 MNHNS, CDR2 SASEGT. CDR3 size: 15 residues. The CDR3 coding sequence is TGTGCCAGCAGTGAAGCTCCAGGGGCTGGAAACACCATATATTTT. Its translation is CASSEAPGAGNTIYF.

V and J are TRBV7-8 and TRBJ1-2; weak D call: TRBD1 (5 bases). This CDR3 spans 15 amino acids. With 5 bases removed from V and 8 bases from J, the gap between germline ends came to 21 bases. The germline gives CDR1 SGHVS, CDR2 FQNEAQ. DNA of the CDR3: TGTGCCAGCAGCGGGGGGGTAATAGACGCCCAGGGCTACACCTTC. It is translated as CASSGGVIDAQGYTF.

This chain joins TRBV9 and TRBJ2-5; D unclear. CDR3 length: 14 amino acids. V was shortened by 0 bases and J by 5 bases, with 11 bases between the two germline ends. CDR1 and CDR2 (germline): SGDLS, YYNGEE. CDR3 sequence (DNA): TGTGCCAGCAGCGTAGATCCCCTCGGGGAGACCCAGTACTTC. Protein sequence: CASSVDPLGETQYF.